This T cell receptor (beta chain) was retrieved from a study of blood T cell repertoires in COVID-19. Study background: PBMCs, B-cell-depleted T cells, or T cells provided the cDNA or gDNA that made up the material.

Germline V gene data show CDR1 as SGHTA and CDR2 as FQGTGA. V was cut by 2 bases and J by 0 bases, with 4 bases left in between. The CDR3 has 14 residues. The assay was immunoSEQ multiplex PCR, and TCRdb's table has in-frame clones only and misses some. This sample has more than 110,000 clones, with more than 75% found just once. The source is a woman aged 80 or over with acute or convalescent COVID-19. The sequenced sample was peripheral blood. This rearrangement joins TRBV7-3 to TRBJ2-2; D ambiguous. CDR3 nucleotide sequence: TGTGCCAGCAGCTTACTAGCGAACACCGGGGAGCTGTTTTTT. Protein sequence: CASSLLANTGELFF.